These 22 T cell receptor beta chains share one sample of origin, sequenced in a study of blood T cells in healthy people across ages. A second PCR, run for about 7 to 11 cycles, used a sample-barcoded 5' primer plus a J-beta primer mix. TCRdb independently ran MiXCR on the 5' RACE reads; one entry per CDR3 protein. This sample yields roughly 500,000 distinct CDR3 sequences, of which 25% to 30% are seen a single time; less than 20% belongs to the top ten. The specimen sequenced was blood. These receptors were taken from a woman in her sixties or seventies in good health.

The chain is built from TRBV7-3 and TRBJ2-1; D not certain. V was cut by 5 bases and J by 9 bases, with 14 bases left in between. The CDR3 has 13 amino acids. CDR1 is SGHTA and CDR2 is FQGTGA in the germline V gene. CDR3 nucleotide sequence: TGTGCCAGCAGCCGGACCGGTGGAAGTGAGCAGTTCTTC. This encodes CASSRTGGSEQFF.

A few counts support this clonotype. The chain joins TRBV6-2 or TRBV6-3 to TRBJ2-1, with 7 bases aligning to TRBD1. V lost 6 bases to trimming and J lost 4 bases; unmatched junction nucleotides: 9. The CDR3 has 15 amino acids. CDR1 and CDR2 from the germline V gene are MNHEY and SVGEGT. CDR3 in amino acids: CASSPQGDGYNEQFF. As DNA, the CDR3 is TGTGCCAGCAGCCCTCAGGGGGACGGGTACAATGAGCAGTTCTTC.

This clonotype was seen many times. The V call is TRBV7-2, the J call TRBJ2-5, with TRBD2 matching over 13 bases. V dropped 3 bases and J dropped 13; count of bases not matched to a gene: 8. This CDR3 has 14 amino acids. The germline V gene encodes CDR1 SGHTA and CDR2 FQGNSA. Written as DNA, the CDR3 is TGTGCCAGCAGCTTTCCGACTAGCGGGGGGCGAAGGTACTTC. As protein: CASSFPTSGGRRYF.

In this sample, this clonotype turned up a few times. The gene calls are TRBV12-3 or TRBV12-4 and TRBJ1-1, with no clear D. Trimming stripped 7 bases from V and 9 bases from J, with 18 bases between. The CDR3 is 13 residues long. CDR3 nucleotide sequence: TGTGCCAGCAACCTAAACGAAGGTACAAAAGCTTTCTTT. Amino acids: CASNLNEGTKAFF.

This clonotype has just a few counts. The chain has TRBV29-1 and TRBJ1-2; D gene uncertain. CDR1 and CDR2 (germline): SQVTM, ANQGSEA. The CDR3 has 12 residues. Deletions cut 3 bases from V and 8 bases from J, with 13 bases between. The CDR3 loop reads CSVEVPPRGYTF. The CDR3 DNA follows: TGCAGCGTTGAGGTCCCCCCGCGGGGCTACACCTTC.

This chain connects TRBV7-9 to TRBJ2-4; 10 bases fit TRBD1. CDR3 length equals 18 residues. V shed 7 bases, J shed 0 bases, and the junction held 12 bases outside the gene matches. The V gene's germline CDR1 is SEHNR and CDR2 FQNEAQ (reference sequence). Here the CDR3 DNA reads TGTGCCAGCACCGAGGGGACAGGGGCGTATCTAGCCAAAAACATTCAGTACTTC. Protein sequence: CASTEGTGAYLAKNIQYF.

V gene TRBV6-6 combines with J gene TRBJ1-2; D gene ambiguous. V was cut by 6 bases and J by 5 bases, with 19 bases left in between. The CDR3 is 15 residues long. Germline assignment: CDR1 MNHNY and CDR2 SVGAGI (reference sequence). CDR3 residues: CASSRQEGGPYGYTF. The CDR3, as DNA: TGTGCCAGCAGCCGGCAGGAGGGTGGACCTTATGGCTACACCTTC.

This clonotype was seen repeatedly, ten times or more. The chain employs TRBV20-1 and TRBJ2-1; 7 bases align to TRBD2. Germline V lookup: CDR1 DFQATT, CDR2 SNEGSKA (reference sequence). The CDR3 runs 13 residues. Trimming at V came to 7 bases and at J to 2 bases, leaving 5 bases not matched to a gene. CDR3 sequence (DNA): TGCAGTGGGTCGGCGGGGGCCTACAATGAGCAGTTCTTC. This codes for CSGSAGAYNEQFF.

This clonotype was seen more than once but under ten times. The rearrangement uses TRBV7-2 and TRBJ2-5; 8 bases map to TRBD1. Germline loops: CDR1 SGHTA, CDR2 FQGNSA. The CDR3 has 13 residues. J lost 13 bases, V lost 1 base, and 8 bases had no gene match. This CDR3 is CASSLVYRGARYF. DNA of the CDR3: TGTGCCAGCAGCTTAGTATACAGGGGGGCCCGGTACTTC.

There are a few counts of this clonotype. J is TRBJ2-2 and V is TRBV6-1; the D call may be TRBD1 or TRBD2 (5 bases each). Per germline, CDR1 MNHNS and CDR2 SASEGT. The length of the CDR3 is 15 residues. Trimming removed 8 bases from V and 0 bases from J, with 13 bases in between. The CDR3 here is CASGRQTPNTGELFF. The CDR3 region has the DNA TGTGCCAGCGGGAGACAGACCCCGAACACCGGGGAGCTGTTTTTT.

The CDR3, as DNA: TGCAGCGTTGAAGGGGGGACAGGGGGCTACAATGAGCAGTTCTTC. Protein: CSVEGGTGGYNEQFF. This sequence joins TRBV29-1 and TRBJ2-1, with 11 bases identical to TRBD1. Losses at the gene ends were 1 base for V and 3 bases for J; bases not matched to a gene: 2. The CDR3 is 15 amino acids. Germline V lookup: CDR1 SQVTM, CDR2 ANQGSEA.

The CDR3 sequence: CASSLNRGANYGYTF. The CDR3 nucleotides are TGCGCCAGCAGCTTGAACAGGGGGGCGAACTATGGCTACACCTTC. The chain combines TRBV5-1 with TRBJ1-2, with 8 bases aligning to TRBD1. The germline V gene encodes CDR1 SGHRS and CDR2 YFSETQ. V gave up 1 base and J gave up 2 bases; unmatched junction bases: 4. CDR3 length: 15 amino acids.

This clonotype has only a few counts. The chain couples TRBV13 to TRBJ1-3, with unresolved D. Trimming left V 4 bases short and J 0 bases short, with 10 bases between. CDR3 size: 15 residues. Germline-derived CDR1 and CDR2 are PRHDT and FYEKMQ (reference sequence). CDR3 region: CASSSGLHSGNTIYF. The CDR3 DNA reads as TGTGCCAGCAGCTCTGGACTGCACTCTGGAAACACCATATATTTT.

CDR3 sequence reads: CASSPSAIGGDTIYF. In nucleotides, the CDR3 is TGTGCCAGCTCACCGTCGGCGATTGGAGGGGACACCATATATTTT. The rearrangement uses TRBV18 and TRBJ1-3, with D possibly being TRBD1 (5 bases). CDR1 is KGHSH, CDR2 LQKENI, per germline. Trimming shortened V by 3 bases and J by 8 bases, and 17 bases separated the two germline ends. CDR3 length equals 15 residues.

The V gene is TRBV4-2, the J gene TRBJ1-4, with D perhaps matching TRBD1 (5 bases). The CDR3 is made up of 20 amino acids. Germline V gives CDR1 LGHNA, CDR2 YNFKEQ. Trimming left V 2 bases short and J 0 bases short, with 22 bases between. DNA for the CDR3: TGTGCCAGCAGCCAATCCGTTGGGGTACGGGGCATTGCAACTAATGAAAAACTGTTTTTT. Translation: CASSQSVGVRGIATNEKLFF.

Concerning this clonotype itself: The DNA is left out, because the CDR3 cannot be placed on it with certainty; the CDR3 is given as TCRdb lists it. The rearrangement uses TRBV12-3 or TRBV12-4 and TRBJ1-2. The CDR3 extends over 13 residues, inclusive of both ends. Here the CDR3 reads CASTTVANYGYTF.

This clonotype has ten or more counts. The rearrangement links TRBV7-2 to TRBJ2-5, with D possibly being TRBD1 (6 bases). Germline V gene sequence: CDR1 SGHTA, CDR2 FQGNSA. The CDR3 loop spans 16 amino acids. Trimming stripped 1 base from V and 3 bases from J, with 15 bases between. Written as DNA, the CDR3 is TGTGCCAGCAGCTTAGTAGGGGGTAGGCTAGAAGAGACCCAGTACTTC. Translation: CASSLVGGRLEETQYF.

This clonotype appeared a few times. This chain uses TRBV20-1 with TRBJ1-3; a weak D match, TRBD1 (5 bases). V lost 3 bases and J 8 bases, leaving 14 bases between the germline ends. Looked up from germline, CDR1 is DFQATT and CDR2 is SNEGSKA (reference sequence). This CDR3 is built from 13 residues. CDR3 sequence: CSARPRAVDTIYF. Written as DNA, the CDR3 is TGCAGTGCTAGGCCCAGGGCGGTGGACACCATATATTTT.

The rearrangement uses TRBV7-2 and TRBJ2-1, with unresolved D. The CDR3 consists of 12 residues. Looked up from germline, CDR1 is SGHTA and CDR2 is FQGNSA. The V and J ends lost 3 bases and 5 bases respectively, with 5 bases between them. The DNA of the CDR3 is TGTGCCAGCAGCTTGAATGACAATGAGCAGTTCTTC. As protein: CASSLNDNEQFF.

The chain is built from TRBV20-1 and TRBJ2-1, with D perhaps matching TRBD1 (6 bases). Germline V CDR1 and CDR2: DFQATT, SNEGSKA (reference sequence). The CDR3 is 13 residues long. The ends were cut back, 6 bases at V and 5 bases at J, with 14 bases in the middle. The CDR3 region has the DNA TGCAGTGCCCACGGGACACCACACAATGAGCAGTTCTTC. Its protein product is CSAHGTPHNEQFF.

The V call is TRBV9, the J call TRBJ2-5; D is unresolved. Trimming left V 2 bases short and J 4 bases short, with 21 bases between. This CDR3 has 17 amino acids. Germline V lookup: CDR1 SGDLS, CDR2 YYNGEE. The CDR3 reads CASSVTTEAGNGETQYF. Here the CDR3 DNA reads TGTGCCAGCAGCGTTACTACCGAGGCAGGCAATGGAGAGACCCAGTACTTC.

The sample holds a few counts of this clonotype. This chain's CDR3 is CASKTGVYNEKLFF. The CDR3 nucleotides read TGTGCCAGCAAGACAGGGGTATACAATGAAAAACTGTTTTTT. This rearrangement joins TRBV6-1 to TRBJ1-4; 8 positions agree with TRBD1. The germline CDR1 and CDR2 sequences are MNHNS and SASEGT. With V trimmed by 7 bases and J by 5 bases, 6 bases remained unmatched. The CDR3 spans 14 residues.